This TCR beta chain was captured in a study of blood T cells in healthy people across ages. Alongside a J-beta primer mix, a sample-barcoded 5' primer served in a second PCR lasting about 7 to 11 cycles. Every individual sample yielded 2.5 million or more paired-end reads (each containing CDR3). TCRdb used MiXCR to reprocess the 5' RACE reads, holding one entry per CDR3 protein. The data hold roughly 800,000 distinct CDR3 sequences, with around a quarter observed a single time. This clonotype was seen only a few times. After removal of 5 bases from V and 1 base from J, the junction contained 4 bases not matched to a gene. The CDR3 consists of 15 residues. CDR1 and CDR2 from the germline V gene are SNHLY and FYNNEI. The sample also formed part of further work on T cells of mothers and their children. This second study says: Barcodes for each sample and 2-4 random nucleotides were added by the M1S primer used in the second PCR. In both related and unrelated pairs, TCR recombination output is shaped similarly by thymic selection.

What was sequenced was blood. This receptor was obtained from a boy aged 10-17 years in good health. This rearrangement joins TRBV2 to TRBJ2-2; TRBD1 aligns across 7 bases. The CDR3, as DNA: TGTGCCAGCAGTCCGGGACAGTGGAACACCGGGGAGCTGTTTTTT. Protein sequence: CASSPGQWNTGELFF. The variable domain in full, completed from reference TRBV2 and TRBJ2-2, reads EPEVTQTPSHQVTQMGQEVILRCVPISNHLYFYWYRQILGQKVEFLVSFYNNEISEKSEIFDDQFSVERPDGSNFTLKIRSTKLEDSAMYFCASSPGQWNTGELFFGEGSRLTVL.